These 27 T cell receptor beta chains share one sample of origin, sequenced in a study of blood T cell repertoires in COVID-19. Repertoires were generated with immunoSEQ multiplex PCR, while TCRdb's copy carries only in-frame clones and drops some. Of approximately 100,000 clones detected, approximately 85% appear once; the ten largest clones hold approximately 13%. Sequenced material: peripheral blood. The receptors shown here come from a human donor in a cohort sampled during active COVID-19.

The chain is built from TRBV4-1 and TRBJ2-7; 10 nucleotides agree with TRBD1. Unmatched junction bases numbered 1, after V lost 1 base and J lost 4 bases. CDR1 is MGHRA, CDR2 YSYEKL, per germline. The CDR3 covers 14 residues. The CDR3 DNA follows: TGCGCCAGCAGCCAAGGGGACAGGGGATACGAGCAGTACTTC. It translates to CASSQGDRGYEQYF.

The CDR3 DNA follows: TGCAGTGCTAGTAGTTTGGGCAGGGGGTTTGAAGGCTACACCTTC. Encoded protein: CSASSLGRGFEGYTF. This chain links TRBV20-1 with TRBJ1-2; 7 bases align to TRBD1. The germline V gene has CDR1 DFQATT and CDR2 SNEGSKA (reference sequence). Trimming cost V 3 bases and J 8 bases; bases outside gene matches: 15. This CDR3 comprises 15 residues.

CDR3 DNA: TGTGCCACCAGTGATTTCGGGGGACAGGGGAGCAACTATGGCTACACCTTC. Protein sequence: CATSDFGGQGSNYGYTF. V and J are TRBV24-1 and TRBJ1-2, with 10 bases fitting TRBD1. This CDR3 is built from 17 residues. V gave up 1 base and J gave up 2 bases; unmatched junction bases: 6. Germline V gene data show CDR1 as KGHDR and CDR2 as SFDVKD.

This clone appeared a single time. V is TRBV5-4 and J is TRBJ1-3, with D possibly TRBD1 on 5 matching bases. This CDR3 spans 15 amino acids. The germline CDR1 and CDR2 sequences are SGHNT and YYREEE (reference sequence). V was pared by 3 bases and J by 2 bases, with 12 bases between. DNA of the CDR3: TGTGCCAGCAGCTATAACAGGAGGGCTGGAAACACCATATATTTT. This encodes CASSYNRRAGNTIYF.

This rearrangement joins TRBV6-1 to TRBJ1-5; a possible D gene is TRBD1 (5 bases). The CDR3 totals 16 residues. V lost 0 bases and J 7 bases, leaving 16 bases between the germline ends. The germline CDR1 and CDR2 sequences are MNHNS and SASEGT. This CDR3 is CASSEAGRGKSQPQHF. The CDR3 DNA follows: TGTGCCAGCAGTGAAGCGGGTAGGGGAAAGTCCCAGCCCCAGCATTTT.

The V call is TRBV4-2, the J call TRBJ1-1, with 7 positions matching TRBD1. The CDR3 extends over 16 amino acids. After removal of 2 bases from V and 1 base from J, the junction contained 7 bases not matched to a gene. Per the germline V gene, CDR1 is LGHNA and CDR2 is YNFKEQ. The CDR3 protein is CASSQRDSRPNTEAFF. The CDR3 bases are TGTGCCAGCAGCCAACGGGACAGTCGTCCGAACACTGAAGCTTTCTTT.

The chain carries TRBV29-1 and TRBJ2-1; 9 nucleotides match TRBD1. The CDR3 is 15 amino acids. The V and J ends lost 4 bases and 0 bases, in that order; junction bases with no gene match: 4. Germline V gene lookup returns CDR1 SQVTM and CDR2 ANQGSEA. The CDR3 DNA reads as TGCAGCGTTGCCGGGACAGGGAGCTCCTACAATGAGCAGTTCTTC. Its protein is CSVAGTGSSYNEQFF.

This clone is a singleton in its sample. This chain connects TRBV3-1 (or the pseudogene TRBV3-2) to TRBJ1-5, with TRBD1 as a possible D gene (6 bases). The CDR3 spans 16 residues. Germline lookup yields CDR1 LGHDT and CDR2 YNNKEL (reference sequence). Trimming shortened V by 1 base and J by 8 bases, and 18 bases separated the two germline ends. CDR3 sequence: CASSQGAATSGEPQHF. CDR3 DNA sequence: TGTGCCAGCAGCCAAGGGGCGGCTACGTCAGGGGAGCCCCAGCATTTT.

The chain couples TRBV19 to TRBJ1-3; 7 bases fit TRBD1. This CDR3 contains 14 residues. Trimming cost V 5 bases and J 3 bases; bases outside gene matches: 4. The germline CDR1 and CDR2 sequences are LNHDA and SQIVND (reference sequence). The CDR3 coding sequence is TGTGCCAGTAGTCTCGGGGACAGTGGAAACACCATATATTTT. This sequence encodes CASSLGDSGNTIYF.

The chain links TRBV18 to TRBJ2-5; 8 bases agree with TRBD1. The CDR3 totals 15 residues. In germline, CDR1 is KGHSH, CDR2 LQKENI. Losses at the gene ends were 4 bases for V and 5 bases for J; bases not matched to a gene: 9. The CDR3 is CASSQPDRVGETQYF. The CDR3 region has the DNA TGTGCCAGCTCACAACCGGACAGGGTTGGGGAGACCCAGTACTTC.

The chain carries TRBV7-9 and TRBJ2-5, with 7 nucleotides matching TRBD1. Germline assignment: CDR1 SEHNR and CDR2 FQNEAQ (reference sequence). The trim removed 5 bases at V and 3 bases at J, leaving 6 bases unmatched. The CDR3 contains 14 residues. The chain's CDR3 is CASSLKTGKETQYF. The CDR3 DNA reads TGTGCCAGCAGCCTTAAGACAGGGAAAGAGACCCAGTACTTC.

This chain connects TRBV9 to TRBJ1-5; tentatively, D is TRBD1 (5 bases). V lost 4 bases to trimming and J lost 7 bases, with 12 bases between them. The CDR3 length is 13 residues. The germline gives CDR1 SGDLS, CDR2 YYNGEE. The CDR3 is CASSRGLGQPQHF. The CDR3 DNA reads as TGTGCCAGCAGCAGGGGTTTGGGACAGCCCCAGCATTTT.

The chain uses TRBV6-5 and TRBJ1-2, with 9 bases lining up with TRBD1. Germline values: CDR1 MNHEY, CDR2 SVGAGI. CDR3 length: 15 amino acids. V lost 2 bases to trimming and J lost 5 bases; unmatched junction nucleotides: 6. CDR3 DNA sequence: TGTGCCAGCAGTTACCACCTGGGACAGGGTTATGGCTACACCTTC. It codes for CASSYHLGQGYGYTF.

The chain links TRBV19 to TRBJ2-3, with 8 positions matching TRBD2. Germline values: CDR1 LNHDA, CDR2 SQIVND (reference sequence). The trim removed 5 bases at V and 5 bases at J, leaving 12 bases unmatched. This CDR3 is built from 16 residues. In DNA form, the CDR3 reads TGTGCCAGTAGTGCCCCCGGGAGGGGATTTATAGATACGCAGTATTTT. It is translated as CASSAPGRGFIDTQYF.

V and J are TRBV2 and TRBJ2-2; TRBD2 aligns across 12 bases. Unmatched junction bases numbered 2, after V lost 6 bases and J lost 3 bases. CDR3 length: 15 residues. Per the germline V gene, CDR1 is SNHLY and CDR2 is FYNNEI. The CDR3 loop is CASRRLAGDTGELFF. The CDR3 DNA is TGTGCCAGCAGAAGACTAGCGGGAGACACCGGGGAGCTGTTTTTT.

Note on this clone: At one end the junction does not follow the germline gene, possibly because of a read error. V gene TRBV29-1 combines with J gene TRBJ1-1; the D is unclear. The CDR3 is made up of 13 amino acids. Per the germline V gene, CDR1 is SQVTM and CDR2 is ANQGSEA. CDR3 sequence: CSVGELMNSEAFF. In DNA, the CDR3 is TGCAGCGTTGGTGAACTTATGAACAGTGAAGCTTTCTTT.

The chain carries TRBV27 and TRBJ2-3; 8 bases align to TRBD2. Germline lookup yields CDR1 MNHEY and CDR2 SMNVEV (reference sequence). V shed 2 bases, J shed 2 bases, and the junction held 3 bases outside the gene matches. This CDR3 is built from 15 residues. CDR3: CASSLLAGLTDTQYF. CDR3 coding DNA: TGTGCCAGCAGTTTACTAGCGGGCCTCACAGATACGCAGTATTTT.

The chain joins TRBV3-1 (or the pseudogene TRBV3-2) to TRBJ1-2, with no clear D. Trimming removed 1 base from V and 6 bases from J, with 12 bases in between. The CDR3 runs to 14 residues. The germline V gene has CDR1 LGHDT and CDR2 YNNKEL (reference sequence). The DNA for the CDR3 is TGTGCCAGCAGCCAAGTTTCCGGGTCTCATGGCTACACCTTC. Protein sequence: CASSQVSGSHGYTF.

This clone was picked up one time. J is TRBJ1-4 and V is TRBV7-2; 7 bases fit TRBD1. Germline CDR1 SGHTA, CDR2 FQGNSA. V shed 3 bases and J 8 bases; nucleotides not matched to a gene: 15. This CDR3 contains 17 residues. CDR3 residues: CASSFLDRQGGEEKLFF. DNA for the CDR3: TGTGCCAGCAGCTTTTTAGACCGACAGGGTGGGGAAGAAAAACTGTTTTTT.

The chain employs TRBV10-3 and TRBJ1-1, with D tentatively TRBD1 (5 bases). Germline CDR1 is ENHRY and CDR2 is SYGVKD. V dropped 2 bases and J dropped 5 bases, with 12 bases sitting between them. The CDR3 length is 14 residues. The DNA for the CDR3 is TGTGCCATCAGTGAGGGCAGGGAATTGACTGAAGCTTTCTTT. This encodes CAISEGRELTEAFF.

This chain joins TRBV18 and TRBJ1-4; tentative D call: TRBD1 (5 bases). The ends were cut back, 2 bases at V and 4 bases at J, with 14 bases in the middle. This CDR3 has 16 residues. CDR1 is KGHSH and CDR2 is LQKENI in the germline V gene. DNA of the CDR3: TGTGCCAGCTCACCATCGTTGGCGGGGCGTAATGAAAAACTGTTTTTT. Translation: CASSPSLAGRNEKLFF.

This rearrangement joins TRBV30 to TRBJ2-7; D may be TRBD2 (5 bases). Germline V CDR1 and CDR2: GTSNPN, SVGIG (reference sequence). Trimming removed 1 base from V and 5 bases from J, with 12 bases in between. The CDR3 length is 13 residues. CDR3: CAWSARENHEQYF. The DNA of the CDR3 is TGTGCCTGGAGTGCCCGGGAAAACCACGAGCAGTACTTC.

The CDR3 DNA is TGTGCCAGCAGTTTTAACGGGAAAACTGAAGCTTTCTTT. Protein product: CASSFNGKTEAFF. The chain carries TRBV12-3 or TRBV12-4 and TRBJ1-1; no reliable D call. CDR3 length equals 13 residues. V lost 3 bases, J lost 5 bases, and 10 bases lay in between.

This clone has a single count. The rearrangement joins TRBV5-8 to TRBJ2-7, with 9 bases that match TRBD1. The germline CDR1 and CDR2 sequences are SGHTS and YDEGEE. The junction had 8 bases not matched to a gene; V was cut back by 4 bases and J by 0 bases. The CDR3 is 16 residues long. The DNA of the CDR3 is TGTGCCAGCAGCACCACCGGGACAGGGTACTCCTACGAGCAGTACTTC. Translation gives CASSTTGTGYSYEQYF. Full variable domain (missing parts from reference TRBV5-8 and TRBJ2-7): EAGVTQSPTHLIKTRGQQATLRCSPISGHTSVYWYQQALGLGLQFLLWYDEGEERNRGNFPPRFSGRQFPNYSSELNVNALELEDSALYLCASSTTGTGYSYEQYFGPGTRLTVT.

V gene TRBV5-6 combines with J gene TRBJ1-5; D possibly corresponds to TRBD1 (6 bases). The CDR3 totals 13 residues. The V end was cut by 0 bases, the J end by 7 bases, with 8 bases between. Germline CDR1 SGHDT, CDR2 YYEEEE. This chain's CDR3 is CASSLAGVQPQHF. The CDR3 DNA is TGTGCCAGCAGCTTGGCAGGGGTCCAGCCCCAGCATTTT.

The V and J genes are TRBV6-2 or TRBV6-3 and TRBJ2-7; 11 bases align to TRBD2. The CDR3 totals 16 residues. V lost 2 bases to trimming and J lost 6 bases; unmatched junction nucleotides: 9. Germline loops: CDR1 MNHEY, CDR2 SVGEGT. The DNA of the CDR3 is TGTGCCAGCAGTTACACACTAGCGGGAGAAGGGGGCGAGCAGTACTTC. As protein: CASSYTLAGEGGEQYF.

This sequence joins TRBV7-9 and TRBJ2-7, with a possible D match to TRBD2 (6 bases). Germline CDR1 and CDR2: SEHNR and FQNEAQ (reference sequence). CDR3 length: 15 residues. V was cut by 0 bases and J by 7 bases, with 16 bases left in between. The CDR3 reads CASSLAGGGLWEQYF. Written as DNA, the CDR3 is TGTGCCAGCAGCTTAGCGGGGGGAGGACTCTGGGAGCAGTACTTC.